Presented here are 9 T cell receptor beta chains from one specimen sequenced in a study of T cell responses to AZD1222 COVID-19 vaccine. The table came from immunoSEQ multiplex PCR; TCRdb's copy has only in-frame clones and leaves some out. The sample includes tens of thousands of clones, 65% to 85% of them seen just once. Specimen: peripheral blood, collected on day 0 of AZD1222 vaccination. The source is an adult in good health.

V is TRBV30 and J is TRBJ1-5, with 9 bases aligning to TRBD1. Germline values: CDR1 GTSNPN, CDR2 SVGIG (reference sequence). J was trimmed by 0 bases and V by 2 bases; bases with no gene match: 8. There are 17 residues in the CDR3. The DNA for the CDR3 is TGTGCCTGGAGTCCTACAGGGGGCGACTATAGCAATCAGCCCCAGCATTTT. Amino acids: CAWSPTGGDYSNQPQHF.

This rearrangement joins TRBV6-1 to TRBJ1-4; tentative D call: TRBD1 (5 bases). The length of the CDR3 is 14 residues. Germline CDR1 reads MNHNS; CDR2 reads SASEGT. Trimming cost V 7 bases and J 7 bases, with 16 bases left between them. The CDR3 sequence: CASNALAGREKLFF. In DNA, the CDR3 is TGTGCCAGCAACGCCTTGGCAGGGCGTGAAAAACTGTTTTTT.

In its sample, this clone was seen once. The chain joins TRBV4-1 to TRBJ2-1, with 10 bases identical to TRBD2. V gave up 1 base and J gave up 5 bases; unmatched junction bases: 8. CDR3 length equals 17 residues. The germline gives CDR1 MGHRA, CDR2 YSYEKL. As DNA, the CDR3 is TGCGCCAGCAGCCAAGGGCCAACTAGCGGGGTCGACAATGAGCAGTTCTTC. This encodes CASSQGPTSGVDNEQFF.

The chain uses TRBV2 and TRBJ2-7; D is unresolved. Looked up from germline, CDR1 is SNHLY and CDR2 is FYNNEI. The CDR3 is 12 amino acids. Trimming pared 4 bases from V and 1 base from J, leaving 5 bases between. The CDR3 DNA reads TGTGCCAGCAGTGTTTTATCCTACGAGCAGTACTTC. Translation gives CASSVLSYEQYF.

The chain employs TRBV27 and TRBJ1-2; unclear D gene. CDR1 and CDR2 from the germline V gene are MNHEY and SMNVEV (reference sequence). The CDR3 has 14 amino acids. Trimming cost V 2 bases and J 0 bases, with 7 bases left between them. This CDR3 is CASSLRQPNYGYTF. The CDR3 bases are TGTGCCAGCAGTTTACGCCAGCCTAACTATGGCTACACCTTC.

The genes are TRBV6-5 and TRBJ2-5; the D is unclear. Germline CDR1 MNHEY, CDR2 SVGAGI. This CDR3 region has 15 residues. V was trimmed by 0 bases and J by 7 bases, leaving 15 bases between them. CDR3 in amino acids: CASSYSFAPDATQYF. CDR3 DNA: TGTGCCAGCAGTTACTCCTTTGCTCCAGATGCGACCCAGTACTTC.

The chain joins TRBV6-5 to TRBJ1-2; 8 nucleotides match TRBD1. Unmatched junction bases numbered 6, after V lost 6 bases and J lost 0 bases. Germline V lookup: CDR1 MNHEY, CDR2 SVGAGI. The CDR3 consists of 15 residues. The CDR3 region has the DNA TGTGCCAGCAGGGACGACAGGGGCTCTAACTATGGCTACACCTTC. As protein: CASRDDRGSNYGYTF.

CDR3 amino acids: CASSTPRFENEQFF. CDR3 sequence (DNA): TGCGCCAGCAGCACCCCGAGGTTTGAGAATGAGCAGTTCTTC. The rearrangement uses TRBV5-1 and TRBJ2-1; D is ambiguous. The germline V gene has CDR1 SGHRS and CDR2 YFSETQ. V was shortened by 4 bases and J by 7 bases, with 15 bases between the two germline ends. The length of the CDR3 is 14 residues.

The chain carries TRBV7-2 and TRBJ2-1; a possible D gene is TRBD2 (6 bases). Trimming removed 3 bases at V and 6 bases at J, with 15 bases between. The CDR3 spans 15 residues. Germline V gene sequence: CDR1 SGHTA, CDR2 FQGNSA. CDR3 coding DNA: TGTGCCAGCAGCTTGGCGGGGCATTCCCGCAATGAGCAGTTCTTC. This translates into CASSLAGHSRNEQFF.